This TCR beta chain comes out of a study of T cells in narcolepsy. Overall study results and limits: Autoreactive HCRT-specific and TRIB2-specific clonotypes were marked in same-patient CSF-versus-blood CD4+ comparisons.

Points on this clone: Its antigen is still unknown.

TCRdb's copy holds only in-frame clones and misses some; the assay was immunoSEQ multiplex PCR. The sample includes some 20,000 clones, over 80% of them seen just once. CDR3 length equals 16 residues. The germline V gene has CDR1 MDHEN and CDR2 SYDVKM. Trimming removed 7 bases at V and 4 bases at J, with 20 bases between. The specimen was memory (CD45RA-) CD4+ T cells from blood. The receptor comes from a human donor in good health. The V call is TRBV28, the J call TRBJ1-5; D might be TRBD1 (6 bases). The CDR3 DNA reads as TGTGCCAGCACAACCTCTACCGGGACACTTAATCAGCCCCAGCATTTT. Its protein is CASTTSTGTLNQPQHF. Based on the CDR3 plus reference TRBV28 and TRBJ1-5, the full variable domain is DVKVTQSSRYLVKRTGEKVFLECVQDMDHENMFWYRQDPGLGLRLIYFSYDVKMKEKGDIPEGYSVSREKKERFSLILESASTNQTSMYLCASTTSTGTLNQPQHFGDGTRLSIL.